What follows are 20 T cell receptor beta chains derived from one specimen sequenced in a study of CD8 T cells in ankylosing spondylitis. Each CDR3 protein is one row after TCRdb ran MiXCR on the 5' RACE reads. The sample contains 30,000 to 45,000 distinct CDR3 sequences, 3% of which appear only once. Material for sequencing was blood, either unsorted or a sorted T cell fraction (not recorded which). Receptors were obtained from a male donor with ankylosing spondylitis or in good health (not recorded which).

This clonotype was recorded at least ten times. The genes are TRBV9 and TRBJ2-1; TRBD2 matches 15 bases. The CDR3 spans 21 residues. V lost 1 base, J lost 5 bases, and 16 bases stayed unmatched. Germline CDR1 SGDLS, CDR2 YYNGEE. The CDR3 DNA reads TGTGCCAGCAGCGTATTTACGGGAGGGACTAGCGGGAGGTCCCTTGACAATGAGCAGTTCTTC. It translates to CASSVFTGGTSGRSLDNEQFF.

This clonotype was counted a few times. The CDR3: CASSATGRNNEKLFF. CDR3 in DNA: TGTGCCAGCAGCGCTACGGGACGTAATAATGAAAAACTGTTTTTT. The V and J genes are TRBV9 and TRBJ1-4; D possibly corresponds to TRBD1 (5 bases). This CDR3 is 15 amino acids long. Trimming stripped 3 bases from V and 4 bases from J, with 13 bases between. Germline lookup yields CDR1 SGDLS and CDR2 YYNGEE. The whole variable domain, filled in from reference TRBV9 and TRBJ1-4, reads DSGVTQTPKHLITATGQRVTLRCSPRSGDLSVYWYQQSLDQGLQFLIQYYNGEERAKGNILERFSAQQFPDLHSELNLSSLELGDSALYFCASSATGRNNEKLFFGSGTQLSVL.

This clonotype was seen repeatedly, ten times or more. The chain joins TRBV9 to TRBJ1-1; TRBD1 might be the D (5 bases). Germline V CDR1 and CDR2: SGDLS, YYNGEE. V dropped 4 bases and J dropped 4 bases, with 14 bases sitting between them. The CDR3 is 14 amino acids. The CDR3 region has the DNA TGTGCCAGCAGCTTGGGGGGTTTCGGCACTGAAGCTTTCTTT. This encodes CASSLGGFGTEAFF. Full variable domain (outside the CDR3, taken from reference TRBV9 and TRBJ1-1): DSGVTQTPKHLITATGQRVTLRCSPRSGDLSVYWYQQSLDQGLQFLIQYYNGEERAKGNILERFSAQQFPDLHSELNLSSLELGDSALYFCASSLGGFGTEAFFGQGTRLTVV.

This clonotype was seen only a few times. A much bigger clone sits one base away, suggesting this may be a read error. This chain joins TRBV9 and TRBJ2-5; TRBD2 is a possible D gene (5 bases). Germline V lookup: CDR1 SGDLS, CDR2 YYNGEE. The V and J ends lost 0 bases and 7 bases respectively, with 16 bases between them. CDR3 size: 15 residues. The CDR3 loop reads CASSVGLAVEVTQYF. In nucleotides, the CDR3 is TGTGCCAGCAGCGTAGGGCTTGCGGTGGAGGTGACCCAGTACTTC.

This clonotype was counted at least ten times. The genes are TRBV9 and TRBJ1-1; 7 nucleotides line up with TRBD1. The CDR3 is made up of 18 amino acids. Germline CDR1 is SGDLS and CDR2 is YYNGEE. V was pared by 3 bases and J by 0 bases, with 14 bases of the junction left unmatched. The CDR3, as DNA: TGTGCCAGCAGCGGAGTCGGGGACCCGACAGGGCTGAACACTGAAGCTTTCTTT. This gives the protein CASSGVGDPTGLNTEAFF. Full variable domain (rest looked up from reference TRBV9 and TRBJ1-1): DSGVTQTPKHLITATGQRVTLRCSPRSGDLSVYWYQQSLDQGLQFLIQYYNGEERAKGNILERFSAQQFPDLHSELNLSSLELGDSALYFCASSGVGDPTGLNTEAFFGQGTRLTVV.

At least ten counts were recorded for this clonotype. The chain links TRBV9 to TRBJ2-2, with 10 bases matching TRBD1. V dropped 1 base and J dropped 7; count of bases not matched to a gene: 7. The germline CDR1 and CDR2 sequences are SGDLS and YYNGEE. CDR3 length equals 16 residues. CDR3 protein: CASSVQTGTGVGELFF. CDR3 DNA: TGTGCCAGCAGCGTACAAACCGGGACAGGGGTCGGGGAGCTGTTTTTT.

This clonotype appeared many times. V and J are TRBV9 and TRBJ1-5; 8 bases align to TRBD1. The CDR3 sequence is 15 residues long. Unmatched junction bases numbered 7, after V lost 3 bases and J lost 5 bases. CDR1 SGDLS and CDR2 YYNGEE come from the germline V gene. The CDR3 DNA reads TGTGCCAGCAGCGGCAGGGGGCAAGAAGATCAGCCCCAGCATTTT. Translation: CASSGRGQEDQPQHF.

This clonotype was found many times. The rearrangement uses TRBV9 and TRBJ1-1; no reliable D call. CDR1 is SGDLS, CDR2 YYNGEE, per germline. The CDR3 runs to 12 residues. With 0 bases removed from V and 3 bases from J, the gap between germline ends came to 3 bases. CDR3 sequence reads: CASSVEDTEAFF. In DNA, the CDR3 is TGTGCCAGCAGCGTAGAGGACACTGAAGCTTTCTTT. Full variable domain (missing parts from reference TRBV9 and TRBJ1-1): DSGVTQTPKHLITATGQRVTLRCSPRSGDLSVYWYQQSLDQGLQFLIQYYNGEERAKGNILERFSAQQFPDLHSELNLSSLELGDSALYFCASSVEDTEAFFGQGTRLTVV.

This clonotype was counted at least ten times. This chain uses TRBV23-1 with TRBJ2-3; D could derive from TRBD1 or TRBD2 (5 bases each). Being an ORF, TRBV23-1 has a function that is uncertain. This CDR3 is built from 15 residues. V was cut by 8 bases and J by 0 bases, with 15 bases left in between. CDR3: CASLRGRDSTDTQYF. CDR3 DNA: TGCGCCAGCCTCCGGGGCAGGGATAGCACAGATACGCAGTATTTT.

This clonotype was counted at least ten times. The chain employs TRBV9 and TRBJ2-2; D unresolved. Germline loops: CDR1 SGDLS, CDR2 YYNGEE. The length of the CDR3 is 14 residues. Deletions cut 3 bases from V and 0 bases from J, with 6 bases between. This CDR3 reads CASSDAPNTGELFF. The CDR3 bases are TGTGCCAGCAGCGACGCCCCGAACACCGGGGAGCTGTTTTTT. Supplemented by reference TRBV9 and TRBJ2-2, the full variable domain reads DSGVTQTPKHLITATGQRVTLRCSPRSGDLSVYWYQQSLDQGLQFLIQYYNGEERAKGNILERFSAQQFPDLHSELNLSSLELGDSALYFCASSDAPNTGELFFGEGSRLTVL.

This clonotype has a count of ten or more. The rearrangement uses TRBV9 and TRBJ2-3; a weak D match, TRBD2 (5 bases). The CDR3 spans 13 residues. Trimming removed 3 bases from V and 6 bases from J, with 11 bases in between. Germline V gene data show CDR1 as SGDLS and CDR2 as YYNGEE. The CDR3 region is CASSGLATDTQYF. The CDR3 DNA sequence: TGTGCCAGCAGCGGGCTAGCAACTGATACGCAGTATTTT.

This clonotype has at least ten counts. The gene calls are TRBV9 and TRBJ2-5; D is possibly TRBD2 (5 bases). The germline CDR1 and CDR2 sequences are SGDLS and YYNGEE. V was trimmed by 3 bases and J by 2 bases, leaving 8 bases between them. This CDR3 has 13 residues. The CDR3 spells CASSGAGQETQYF. As DNA, the CDR3 is TGTGCCAGCAGCGGGGCGGGTCAAGAGACCCAGTACTTC.

This clonotype was seen repeatedly, ten times or more. The genes are TRBV21-1 and TRBJ2-6. TRBV21-1 is noted as a pseudogene. The CDR3 runs 18 residues. As DNA, the CDR3 is TGTGCCAGCAGCAAAGGGGTGGCGGAAGCCCCTGGGGCCAACGTCCTGACTTTC. This codes for CASSKGVAEAPGANVLTF.

This rearrangement joins TRBV9 to TRBJ2-2, with D uncertain. Germline V lookup: CDR1 SGDLS, CDR2 YYNGEE. This CDR3 has 15 amino acids. The ends were cut back, 7 bases at V and 7 bases at J, with 20 bases in the middle. CDR3 nucleotides: TGTGCCAGCCGGGCGACCGACTCTTCGGTCGGGGAGCTGTTTTTT. Protein sequence: CASRATDSSVGELFF.

This clonotype showed up many times. This sequence joins TRBV9 and TRBJ2-1; 7 positions agree with TRBD2. The CDR3 length is 18 residues. V lost 2 bases and J lost 4; bases outside the gene matches: 15. The V gene's germline CDR1 is SGDLS and CDR2 YYNGEE. The CDR3 sequence is CASSVMGGGGRGYNEQFF. The CDR3 nucleotides are TGTGCCAGCAGCGTTATGGGGGGAGGTGGGAGGGGATACAATGAGCAGTTCTTC.

This clonotype was seen many times. V usage is TRBV9 and J usage is TRBJ1-6, with 12 bases matching TRBD1. V shed 3 bases and J 10 bases; nucleotides not matched to a gene: 8. Germline V gene lookup returns CDR1 SGDLS and CDR2 YYNGEE. This CDR3 contains 16 residues. CDR3 sequence: CASSARDRGPGSPLHF. The CDR3 nucleotides are TGTGCCAGCAGCGCCCGGGACAGGGGGCCCGGCTCACCCCTCCACTTT.

This clonotype was seen repeatedly, ten times or more. The genes are TRBV9 and TRBJ2-2, with 8 bases matching TRBD1. The trim removed 3 bases at V and 6 bases at J, leaving 7 bases unmatched. The germline CDR1 and CDR2 sequences are SGDLS and YYNGEE. The CDR3 is 15 amino acids. DNA for the CDR3: TGTGCCAGCAGCGCGGGGGACAGGTCGGCCGGGGAGCTGTTTTTT. Protein: CASSAGDRSAGELFF.

This clonotype was observed many times. V and J are TRBV9 and TRBJ2-5, with 9 nucleotides matching TRBD2. The CDR3 is made up of 15 amino acids. The trim removed 2 bases at V and 2 bases at J, leaving 4 bases unmatched. The germline gives CDR1 SGDLS, CDR2 YYNGEE. CDR3 loop: CASSVIAGVQETQYF. CDR3 sequence (DNA): TGTGCCAGCAGCGTGATAGCGGGGGTTCAAGAGACCCAGTACTTC. Full variable domain (outside the CDR3, taken from reference TRBV9 and TRBJ2-5): DSGVTQTPKHLITATGQRVTLRCSPRSGDLSVYWYQQSLDQGLQFLIQYYNGEERAKGNILERFSAQQFPDLHSELNLSSLELGDSALYFCASSVIAGVQETQYFGPGTRLLVL.

This clonotype was counted at least ten times. The rearrangement links TRBV9 to TRBJ2-3; 13 positions agree with TRBD2. In germline, CDR1 is SGDLS, CDR2 YYNGEE. This CDR3 region has 16 residues. V trimming: 4 bases; J trimming: 3 bases; junction bases outside the gene matches: 5. The CDR3 nucleotides read TGTGCCAGCAGCATACCGGGACTAGCGGGGACAGATACGCAGTATTTT. Amino acid sequence: CASSIPGLAGTDTQYF.

This clonotype was detected many times. This rearrangement joins TRBV9 to TRBJ1-4, with 9 positions matching TRBD1. The CDR3 has 15 residues. CDR1 is SGDLS and CDR2 is YYNGEE in the germline V gene. J was trimmed by 8 bases and V by 3 bases; bases with no gene match: 8. CDR3 nucleotide sequence: TGTGCCAGCAGCGCAGACGCGGGACAGGGCGAAAAACTGTTTTTT. Amino acids: CASSADAGQGEKLFF.